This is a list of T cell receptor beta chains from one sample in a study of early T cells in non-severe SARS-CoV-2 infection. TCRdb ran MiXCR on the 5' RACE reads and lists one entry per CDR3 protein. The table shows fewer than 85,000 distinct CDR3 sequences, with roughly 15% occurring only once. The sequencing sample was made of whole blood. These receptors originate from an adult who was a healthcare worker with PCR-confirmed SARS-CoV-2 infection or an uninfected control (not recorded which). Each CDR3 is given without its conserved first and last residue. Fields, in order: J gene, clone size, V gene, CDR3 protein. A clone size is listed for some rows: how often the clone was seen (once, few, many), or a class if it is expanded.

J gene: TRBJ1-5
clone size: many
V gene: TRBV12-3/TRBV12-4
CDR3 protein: ASSLAGHQPQH

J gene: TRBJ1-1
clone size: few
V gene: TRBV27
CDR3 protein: ASRRGMTEAF

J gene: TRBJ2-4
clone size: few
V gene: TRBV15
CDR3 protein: ATSDGNIQY

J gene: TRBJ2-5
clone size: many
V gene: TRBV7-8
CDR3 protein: ASSPPRLAARETQY

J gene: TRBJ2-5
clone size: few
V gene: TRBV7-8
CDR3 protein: ASSPRTSGTQETQY

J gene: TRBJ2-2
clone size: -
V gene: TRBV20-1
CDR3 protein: SARGQLTGELF

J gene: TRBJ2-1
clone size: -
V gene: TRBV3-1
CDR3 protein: ASSQRGYNEQF

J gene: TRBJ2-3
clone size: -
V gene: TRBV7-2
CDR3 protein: AAGSGGSTDTQY

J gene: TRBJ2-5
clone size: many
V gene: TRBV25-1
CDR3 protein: ASSESVPETQY

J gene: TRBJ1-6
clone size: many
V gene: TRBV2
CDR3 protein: ASSEEGGGSPLH

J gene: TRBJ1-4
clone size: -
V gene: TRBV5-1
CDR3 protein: ASSSQGVGNEKLF

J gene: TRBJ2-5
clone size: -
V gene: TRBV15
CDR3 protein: ATRQGIRETQY

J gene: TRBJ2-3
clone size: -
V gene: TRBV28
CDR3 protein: ASSSILMRSTDTQY

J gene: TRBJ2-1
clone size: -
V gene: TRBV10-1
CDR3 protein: ASSEGGSLNEQF

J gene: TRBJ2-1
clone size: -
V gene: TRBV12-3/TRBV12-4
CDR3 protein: ASSRAGGYNEQF

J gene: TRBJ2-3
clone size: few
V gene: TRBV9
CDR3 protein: ASSVSSSIRGTDTQY

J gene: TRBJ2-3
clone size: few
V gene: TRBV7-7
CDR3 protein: ASSLELAGGLDTQY

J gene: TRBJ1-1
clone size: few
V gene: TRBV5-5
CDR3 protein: ASTLGSPEAF

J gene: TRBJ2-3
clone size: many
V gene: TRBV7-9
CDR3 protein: ASRLTSGYTDTQY

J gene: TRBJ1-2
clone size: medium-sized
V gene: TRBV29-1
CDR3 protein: SAAGEYADGYT

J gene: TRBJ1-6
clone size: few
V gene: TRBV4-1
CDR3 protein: ASSQVSTANSPLH

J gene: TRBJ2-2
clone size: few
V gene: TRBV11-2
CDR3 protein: ASSPIGGTGELF

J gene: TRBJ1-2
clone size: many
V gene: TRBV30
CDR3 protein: AWSVGHTNYGYT

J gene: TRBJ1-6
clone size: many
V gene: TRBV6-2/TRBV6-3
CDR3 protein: ASSYHRDSPNSPLH

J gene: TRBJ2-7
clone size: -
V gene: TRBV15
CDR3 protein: ATSRDGGTTYEQY

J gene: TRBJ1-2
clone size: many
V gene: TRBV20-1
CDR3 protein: SARSNYGYT

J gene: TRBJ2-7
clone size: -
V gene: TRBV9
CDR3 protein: ASSPKGGPYEQY

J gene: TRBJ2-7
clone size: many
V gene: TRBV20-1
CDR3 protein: SASYGDVSYEQY

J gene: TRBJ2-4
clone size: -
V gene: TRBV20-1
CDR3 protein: SAIGYLAKNIQY

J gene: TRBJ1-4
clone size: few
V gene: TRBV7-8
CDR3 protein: ASSFIHRGQDEKLF

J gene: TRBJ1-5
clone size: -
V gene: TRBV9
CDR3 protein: ASSVTGQGHQPQH

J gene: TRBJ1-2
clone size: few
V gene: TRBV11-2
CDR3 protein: ASSSARQGPNYGYT

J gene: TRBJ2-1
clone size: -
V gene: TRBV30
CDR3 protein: AWRRSAGGRQF

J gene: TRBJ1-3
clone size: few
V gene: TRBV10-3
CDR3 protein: AISPVGAKLDTIY

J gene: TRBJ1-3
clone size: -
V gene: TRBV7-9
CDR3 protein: ASSPRTGSVNTIY

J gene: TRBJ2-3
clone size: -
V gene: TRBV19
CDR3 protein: ASSTLRTIKTDTQY

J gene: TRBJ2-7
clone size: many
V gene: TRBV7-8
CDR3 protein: ASSLAQTSGLIYEQY

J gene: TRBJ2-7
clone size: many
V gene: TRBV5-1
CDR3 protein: ASSRGQDYEQY

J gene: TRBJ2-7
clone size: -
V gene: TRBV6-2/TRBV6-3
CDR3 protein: ASSRTLLVEQY

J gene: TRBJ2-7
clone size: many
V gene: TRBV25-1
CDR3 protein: ASSDTRGLAGVQY

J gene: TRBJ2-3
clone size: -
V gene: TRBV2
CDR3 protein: ASSARSDTQY

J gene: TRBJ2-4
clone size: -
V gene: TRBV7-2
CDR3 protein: ASSLGLAGTYIQY

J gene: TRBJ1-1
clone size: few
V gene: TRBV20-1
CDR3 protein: SARGNTEAF

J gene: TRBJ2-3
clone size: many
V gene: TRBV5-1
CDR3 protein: ASSLEPRGGQGTQY

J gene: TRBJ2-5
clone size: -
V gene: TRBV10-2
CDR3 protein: ASSPGPPRETQY

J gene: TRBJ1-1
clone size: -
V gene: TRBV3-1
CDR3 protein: ASTREGASTEAF

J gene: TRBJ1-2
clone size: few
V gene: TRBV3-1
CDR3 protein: ASSKVKYGYT

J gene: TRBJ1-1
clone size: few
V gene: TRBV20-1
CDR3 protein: SAWPWDRGNTEAF

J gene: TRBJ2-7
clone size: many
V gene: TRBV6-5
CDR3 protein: ASSSRDRGTP

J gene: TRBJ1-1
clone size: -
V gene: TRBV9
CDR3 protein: ASSHLGGVETEAF

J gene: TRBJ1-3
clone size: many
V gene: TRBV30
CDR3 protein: AWMTGAPGNTIY

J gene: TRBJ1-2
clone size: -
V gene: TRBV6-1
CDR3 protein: ASLMAGTSNYGYT

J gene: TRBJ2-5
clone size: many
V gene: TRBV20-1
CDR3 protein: SASSSGGFQETQY

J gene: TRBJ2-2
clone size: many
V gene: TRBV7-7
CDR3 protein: ASSRDINTGELF